The clone carrying this T cell receptor (beta chain) has a single count. CDR1 and CDR2 (germline): MDHEN, SYDVKM. CDR3 length: 12 amino acids. Trimming took 8 bases from V and 13 from J; bases not matched to a gene: 9. The entry originates in a study of blood T cell repertoires in COVID-19. While infection was still active, Seattle patients were enrolled and then followed longitudinally. Original processing notes: How many nucleated cells were present was estimated from reference gene primer amplification. Sequencing was performed with immunoSEQ multiplex PCR; in TCRdb, only in-frame clones are kept and a portion is missing. That table furnishes V, J and clone size, whereas the DNA furnished D and trimming. Altogether 150,000 to 200,000 clones are present, about 83% being singletons, with the ten largest covering around a sixth.

The rearrangement links TRBV28 to TRBJ1-5; 9 bases map to TRBD1. Sequencing was performed on peripheral blood. The receptor's source is a person aged 65-85 years with COVID-19, enrolled during active disease. The CDR3 DNA sequence: TGTGCCAGCGCCGCCGGGACAGGGTTTCAGCATTTT. Its translation: CASAAGTGFQHF.